These T cell receptor beta chains were read from a single sample in a study of regulatory T cells in long-lasting Graves disease. TCRdb re-analysed the multiplex PCR reads in MiXCR, keeping a single row per CDR3 protein. The sample consists of more than 650,000 distinct CDR3 sequences, 25% to 30% of them appearing once. The sample consisted of peripheral blood mononuclear cells (PBMCs), taken when the disease was refractory, from a patient treated with antithyroid drugs. All receptors derive from a female donor with Graves disease. CDR3s include the opening cysteine and the closing phenylalanine or tryptophan. A D gene is named only where the DNA matches it firmly. For some rows the clone size is stated as once, few or many, or as a class when expanded; others skip it.

J	size	V	D	DNA	CDR3
TRBJ1-1	few	TRBV12-3/TRBV12-4	NA	TGTGCCAGCAGTCAGGCCGGGACAAATAGCGTACCTTTCTTT	CASSQAGTNSVPFF
TRBJ2-3	NA	TRBV12-3/TRBV12-4	NA	TGTGCCAGCAGGGCGGAAGGGATTAGCACAGATACGCAGTATTTT	CASRAEGISTDTQYF
TRBJ1-2	NA	TRBV3-1	NA	TGTGCCAGCAGTCTAGCGGGGAGCCCGGGGAACTATGGCTACACCTTC	CASSLAGSPGNYGYTF
TRBJ2-4	few	TRBV6-2/TRBV6-3	TRBD2	TGTGCCAGCAGTGCGGGGGGTGCCTCTAGCCTCGGGCAAAACATTCAGTACTTC	CASSAGGASSLGQNIQYF
TRBJ2-5	NA	TRBV19	NA	TGTGCCAGTAGTATAAGGGGCCCTCTGGGGGAGACCCAGTACTTC	CASSIRGPLGETQYF
TRBJ1-2	many	TRBV28	NA	TGTGCCAGCAGTCTTAGACAGCTCCAGTATGGCTACACCTTC	CASSLRQLQYGYTF
TRBJ1-5	NA	TRBV30	NA	TGTGCCTGGAGTGTACCGTGGGGCAGCAGTCAGCCCCAGCATTTT	CAWSVPWGSSQPQHF
TRBJ1-1	few	TRBV6-1	NA	TGTGCCAGCAGTGAAGAATTGGACCTCAGGAAAATTGGAGAAGCTTTCTTT	CASSEELDLRKIGEAFF
TRBJ1-2	NA	TRBV6-9	NA	TGTGCCAGCAGTTATTATAGCCAGGGCGGCTATGGCTACACCTTC	CASSYYSQGGYGYTF
TRBJ1-4	NA	TRBV30	NA	TGTGCCTGGAGTCCCCCTTTTGCTAGGACTAATGAAAAACTGTTTTTT	CAWSPPFARTNEKLFF
TRBJ1-2	NA	TRBV6-2/TRBV6-3	NA	TGTGCCAGCAGTGATTCGGTCCTCGGGGCTGGTGGCTACACCTTC	CASSDSVLGAGGYTF
TRBJ1-2	NA	TRBV10-3	TRBD1	TGTGCCATCCAGGGGGGTGGCTATGGCTACACCTTC	CAIQGGGYGYTF
TRBJ1-2	few	TRBV5-1	NA	TGCGCCAGCAGCAGCGGTACGTCCTTCTATGGCTACACCTTC	CASSSGTSFYGYTF
TRBJ2-7	many	TRBV6-1	NA	TGTGCCAGCAGCTCTAGCGCACCTAACTACGAGCAGTACTTC	CASSSSAPNYEQYF
TRBJ1-5	NA	TRBV2	NA	TGTGCCAGCAGGACGAATAGCAATCAGCCCCAGCATTTT	CASRTNSNQPQHF
TRBJ1-5	few	TRBV27	NA	TGTGCCAGCAGTTACGCAAATCAGCCCCAGCATTTT	CASSYANQPQHF
TRBJ1-2	many	TRBV6-1	NA	TGTGCCAGCACCCCCGGGGGATGGGATGGCTACACCTTC	CASTPGGWDGYTF
TRBJ2-7	few	TRBV20-1	TRBD2	TGCAGTGCTAGAGATCGGCAACTAGCGGGGGTAGCGGGGCAGTACTTC	CSARDRQLAGVAGQYF
TRBJ2-1	once	TRBV7-9	TRBD2	TGTGCCAGCAGCTTTAGTGTGGTTAGCGGGAGGGACAATGAGCAGTTCTTC	CASSFSVVSGRDNEQFF
TRBJ2-7	many	TRBV7-3	TRBD1	TGTGCCAGCAGTCCGACAGGGGGCTCCTACGAGCAGTACTTC	CASSPTGGSYEQYF
TRBJ1-2	NA	TRBV19	NA	TGTGCCAGTAGTATCGACGAGATTGATGGGGGCTATGGCTACACCTTC	CASSIDEIDGGYGYTF
TRBJ1-6	NA	TRBV12-3/TRBV12-4	NA	TGTGCCAGCAGTCCCCAGGGGATCAGGAATTCACCCCTCCACTTT	CASSPQGIRNSPLHF
TRBJ1-4	NA	TRBV3-1	NA	TGTGCCAGCAGCCAAGGTCTTAATGAAAAACTGTTTTTT	CASSQGLNEKLFF
TRBJ2-7	few	TRBV12-3/TRBV12-4	NA	TGTGCCAGCAGCTTAGTTCCGACTGAGCAGTACTTC	CASSLVPTEQYF
TRBJ2-2	few	TRBV5-5	NA	TGTGCCAGCAGCAGCGGATCCGGGGAGCTGTTTTTT	CASSSGSGELFF
TRBJ1-2	NA	TRBV3-1	NA	TGTGCCAGCAGATCGGAGGACAACTATGGCTACACCTTC	CASRSEDNYGYTF
TRBJ2-6	NA	TRBV20-1	NA	TGCAGTGCTGCAGGGAGGTGGCTCTCTGGGGCCAACGTCCTGACTTTC	CSAAGRWLSGANVLTF
TRBJ1-1	many	TRBV28	NA	TGTGCCACCTCCCCCGGGTTGAACACTGAAGCTTTCTTT	CATSPGLNTEAFF
TRBJ1-2	few	TRBV6-1	NA	TGTGCCAGCAGAATAAGGGGAAGATTGTTTAGCTATGGCTACACCTTC	CASRIRGRLFSYGYTF
TRBJ1-5	NA	TRBV6-9	NA	TGTGCCAGCAGTTACATGATCAGGGATAGCAATCAGCCCCAGCATTTT	CASSYMIRDSNQPQHF
TRBJ2-1	NA	TRBV30	NA	TGTGCCTGGAGTCCTCCGAGGGCCAACAATGAGCAGTTCTTC	CAWSPPRANNEQFF
TRBJ1-1	few	TRBV25-1	NA	TGTGCCAGCAGTGAATCCGGGACTGAAGCTTTCTTT	CASSESGTEAFF
TRBJ1-2	NA	TRBV11-2	TRBD1	TGTGCCAGCAGCTTAGATCCGACAGGGTTGGGCGGCTACACCTTC	CASSLDPTGLGGYTF
TRBJ1-2	NA	TRBV9	TRBD1	TGTGCCAGCAGCCCCCGACAGGGACCTAACTATGGCTACACCTTC	CASSPRQGPNYGYTF
TRBJ2-5	NA	TRBV2	TRBD1	TGTGCCAGCAGCGCACACTACAGGGGCGAGGAGACCCAGTACTTC	CASSAHYRGEETQYF
TRBJ1-1	NA	TRBV11-2	NA	TGTGCCAGCAGCTGGAGGTTCTCTGAAGCTTTCTTT	CASSWRFSEAFF
TRBJ2-7	NA	TRBV6-1	NA	TGTGCCAGCAGGTTAACAGGGGGGGAAATCTCCTACGAGCAGTACTTC	CASRLTGGEISYEQYF
TRBJ1-4	many	TRBV2	NA	TGTGCCGGAGAGACAGAAAGCGAAAAACTGTTTTTT	CAGETESEKLFF
TRBJ2-2	NA	TRBV6-6	NA	TGTGCCAGCAGTTACTCGGTAGCGGAAAACACCGGGGAGCTGTTTTTT	CASSYSVAENTGELFF
TRBJ2-1	few	TRBV11-3	NA	TGTGCCAGCAGTCAGGACTACAATGAGCAGTTCTTC	CASSQDYNEQFF
TRBJ1-4	NA	TRBV29-1	NA	TGCAGCGTTGTTGGATTGGACGCGGGGGAAAAACTGTTTTTT	CSVVGLDAGEKLFF
TRBJ2-1	few	TRBV11-2	NA	TGTGCCAGCCTTCGTTCAGGAGACAATGAGCAGTTCTTC	CASLRSGDNEQFF
TRBJ1-3	few	TRBV30	NA	TGTGCCTGGGACCCAGGAACTCTGACCTCAAACACCATATATTTT	CAWDPGTLTSNTIYF
TRBJ2-7	NA	TRBV20-1	NA	TGCAGTGCTAGAGATCCAGAGGGATCCTTATGGGGGGAGCAGTACTTC	CSARDPEGSLWGEQYF
TRBJ2-1	NA	TRBV28	NA	TGTGCCAGCAGCACCGGCAATGAGCAGTTCTTC	CASSTGNEQFF
TRBJ1-4	many	TRBV12-3/TRBV12-4	TRBD1	TGTGCCAGCAGTCTCAACCGGGACAGGGAGGATGAAAAACTGTTTTTT	CASSLNRDREDEKLFF
TRBJ2-7	NA	TRBV6-2/TRBV6-3	TRBD2	TGTGCCAGCAGTTCCCGGGGACTAGGGAACCACGAGCAGTACTTC	CASSSRGLGNHEQYF
TRBJ1-2	many	TRBV27	NA	TGTGCCAGCAGTTTATCAGCAGGGAAGTACTATGGCTACACCTTC	CASSLSAGKYYGYTF
TRBJ1-4	NA	TRBV7-9	NA	TGTGCCAGCAGCTTAGAGCCAGGGAAAATGTTTTTT	CASSLEPGKMFF
TRBJ2-1	once	TRBV19	TRBD2	TGTGCCAGTAGTCCCCCTGGACTAGCGGGGAGGGGTGAGCAGTTCTTC	CASSPPGLAGRGEQFF
TRBJ1-1	NA	TRBV4-1	TRBD1	TGCGCCAGCAGCCACCTCGGGACAGAAGGAACTGAAGCTTTCTTT	CASSHLGTEGTEAFF
TRBJ1-1	many	TRBV2	NA	TGTGCCAGCAGTGTTAAGGAGGGTGGGGACACTGAAGCTTTCTTT	CASSVKEGGDTEAFF
TRBJ2-4	NA	TRBV20-1	TRBD2	TGCAGTGCTAGAGATCATGGGGGAGGGCCAGCCAAAAACATTCAGTACTTC	CSARDHGGGPAKNIQYF
TRBJ1-2	once	TRBV7-9	NA	TGTGCCAGCAGCTCAAATGCCGGACTATTTCACTATGGCTACACCTTC	CASSSNAGLFHYGYTF